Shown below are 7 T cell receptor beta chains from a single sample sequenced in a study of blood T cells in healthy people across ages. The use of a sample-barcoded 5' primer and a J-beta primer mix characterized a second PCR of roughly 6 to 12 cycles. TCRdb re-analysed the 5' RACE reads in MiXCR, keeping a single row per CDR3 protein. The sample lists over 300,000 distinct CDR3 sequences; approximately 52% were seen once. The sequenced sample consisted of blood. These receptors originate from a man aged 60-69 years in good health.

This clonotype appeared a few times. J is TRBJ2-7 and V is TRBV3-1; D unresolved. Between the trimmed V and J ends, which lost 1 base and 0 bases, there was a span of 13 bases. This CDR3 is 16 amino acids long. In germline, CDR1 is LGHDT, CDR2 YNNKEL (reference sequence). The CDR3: CASSQVLKGNSYEQYF. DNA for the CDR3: TGTGCCAGCAGCCAAGTTCTAAAGGGCAACTCCTACGAGCAGTACTTC.

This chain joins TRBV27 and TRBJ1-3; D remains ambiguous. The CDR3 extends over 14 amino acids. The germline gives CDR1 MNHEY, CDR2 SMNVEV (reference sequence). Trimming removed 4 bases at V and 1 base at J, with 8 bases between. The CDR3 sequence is CASSSRDSGNTIYF. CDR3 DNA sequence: TGTGCCAGCAGTTCAAGGGATTCTGGAAACACCATATATTTT.

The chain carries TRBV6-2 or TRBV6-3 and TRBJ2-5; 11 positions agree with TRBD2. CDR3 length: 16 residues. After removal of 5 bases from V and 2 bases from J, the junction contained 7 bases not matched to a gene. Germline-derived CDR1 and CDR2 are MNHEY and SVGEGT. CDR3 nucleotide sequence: TGTGCCAGCAGTGCCCGACTAGCGGGGTTGCAAGAGACCCAGTACTTC. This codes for CASSARLAGLQETQYF.

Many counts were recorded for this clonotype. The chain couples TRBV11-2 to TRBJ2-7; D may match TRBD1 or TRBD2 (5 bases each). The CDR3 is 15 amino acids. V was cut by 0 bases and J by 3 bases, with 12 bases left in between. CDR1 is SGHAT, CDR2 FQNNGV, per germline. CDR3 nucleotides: TGTGCCAGCAGCTTAGAGCGTGGGACCAGCTACGAGCAGTACTTC. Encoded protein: CASSLERGTSYEQYF.

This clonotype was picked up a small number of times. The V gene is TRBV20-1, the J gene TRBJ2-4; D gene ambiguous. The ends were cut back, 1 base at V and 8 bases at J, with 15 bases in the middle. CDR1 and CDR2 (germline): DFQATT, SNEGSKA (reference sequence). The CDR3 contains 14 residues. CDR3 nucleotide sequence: TGCAGTGCTAGAGTTAGTGCAGTTTTGGACATTCAGTACTTC. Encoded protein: CSARVSAVLDIQYF.

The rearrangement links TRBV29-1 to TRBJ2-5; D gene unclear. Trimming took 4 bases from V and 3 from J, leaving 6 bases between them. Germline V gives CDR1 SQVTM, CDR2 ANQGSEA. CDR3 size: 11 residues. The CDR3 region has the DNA TGCAGCGTTGCCAAGGAAGAGACCCAGTACTTC. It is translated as CSVAKEETQYF.

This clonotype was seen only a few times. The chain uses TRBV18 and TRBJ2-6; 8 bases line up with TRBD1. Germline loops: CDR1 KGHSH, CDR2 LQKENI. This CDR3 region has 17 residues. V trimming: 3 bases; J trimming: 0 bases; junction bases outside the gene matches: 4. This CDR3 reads CASSPRQGSSGANVLTF. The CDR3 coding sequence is TGTGCCAGCTCACCCAGACAGGGGAGCTCTGGGGCCAACGTCCTGACTTTC.